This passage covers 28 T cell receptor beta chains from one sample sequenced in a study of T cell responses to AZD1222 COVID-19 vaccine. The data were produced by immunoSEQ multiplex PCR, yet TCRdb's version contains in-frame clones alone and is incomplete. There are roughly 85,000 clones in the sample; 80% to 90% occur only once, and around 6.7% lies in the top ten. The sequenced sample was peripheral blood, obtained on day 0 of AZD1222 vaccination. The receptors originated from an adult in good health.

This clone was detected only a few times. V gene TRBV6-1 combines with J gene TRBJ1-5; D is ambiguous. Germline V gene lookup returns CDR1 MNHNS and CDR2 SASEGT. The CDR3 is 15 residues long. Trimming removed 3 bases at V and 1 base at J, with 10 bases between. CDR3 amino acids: CASSEDQTSNQPQHF. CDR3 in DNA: TGTGCCAGCAGTGAGGACCAAACGAGCAATCAGCCCCAGCATTTT.

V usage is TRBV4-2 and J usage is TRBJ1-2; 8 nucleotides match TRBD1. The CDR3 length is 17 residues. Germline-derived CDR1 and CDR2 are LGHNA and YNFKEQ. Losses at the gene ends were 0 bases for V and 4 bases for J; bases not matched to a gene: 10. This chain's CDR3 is CASSQDFGDRITYGYTF. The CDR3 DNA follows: TGTGCCAGCAGCCAAGATTTCGGGGACAGGATAACCTATGGCTACACCTTC.

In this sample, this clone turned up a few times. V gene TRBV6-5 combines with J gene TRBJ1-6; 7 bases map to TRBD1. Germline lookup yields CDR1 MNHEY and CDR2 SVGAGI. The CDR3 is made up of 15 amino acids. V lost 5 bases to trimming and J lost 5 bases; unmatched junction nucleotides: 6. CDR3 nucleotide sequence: TGTGCCAGCAGTAAGGGGACAGCTAATAATTCACCCCTCCACTTT. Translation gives CASSKGTANNSPLHF.

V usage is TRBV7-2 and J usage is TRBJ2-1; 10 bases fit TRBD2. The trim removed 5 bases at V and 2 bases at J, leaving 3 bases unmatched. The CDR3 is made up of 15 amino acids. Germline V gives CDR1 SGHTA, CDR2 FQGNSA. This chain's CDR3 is CASSRGLAAYNEQFF. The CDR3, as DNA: TGTGCCAGCAGCCGCGGACTAGCGGCCTACAATGAGCAGTTCTTC.

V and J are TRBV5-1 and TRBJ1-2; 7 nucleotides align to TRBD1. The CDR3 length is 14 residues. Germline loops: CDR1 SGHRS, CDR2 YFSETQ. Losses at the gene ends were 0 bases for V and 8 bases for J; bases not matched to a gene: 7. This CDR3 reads CASSLGGGAGGYTF. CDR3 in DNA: TGCGCCAGCAGCTTGGGAGGGGGCGCGGGCGGCTACACCTTC.

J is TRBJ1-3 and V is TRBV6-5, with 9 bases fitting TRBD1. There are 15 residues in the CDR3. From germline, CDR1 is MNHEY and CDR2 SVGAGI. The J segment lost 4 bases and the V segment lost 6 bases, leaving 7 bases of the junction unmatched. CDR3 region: CASRDGQGPGNTIYF. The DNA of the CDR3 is TGTGCCAGCAGGGACGGACAGGGGCCGGGAAACACCATATATTTT.

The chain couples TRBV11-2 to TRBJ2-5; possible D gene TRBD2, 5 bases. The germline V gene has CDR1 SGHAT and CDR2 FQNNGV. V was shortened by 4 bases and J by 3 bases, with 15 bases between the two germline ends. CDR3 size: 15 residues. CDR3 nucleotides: TGTGCCAGCAGCTCCGGCCCCACCGGGAAAGAGACCCAGTACTTC. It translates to CASSSGPTGKETQYF. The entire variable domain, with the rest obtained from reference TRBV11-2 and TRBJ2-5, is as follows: EAGVAQSPRYKIIEKRQSVAFWCNPISGHATLYWYQQILGQGPKLLIQFQNNGVVDDSQLPKDRFSAERLKGVDSTLKIQPAKLEDSAVYLCASSSGPTGKETQYFGPGTRLLVL.

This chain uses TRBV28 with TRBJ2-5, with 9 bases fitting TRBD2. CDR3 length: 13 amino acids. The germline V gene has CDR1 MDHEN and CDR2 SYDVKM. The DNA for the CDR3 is TGTGCTTCGCTGGCTAGCGGGAAAGAGACCCAGTACTTC. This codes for CASLASGKETQYF. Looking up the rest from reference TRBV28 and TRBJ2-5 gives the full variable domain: DVKVTQSSRYLVKRTGEKVFLECVQDMDHENMFWYRQDPGLGLRLIYFSYDVKMKEKGDIPEGYSVSREKKERFSLILESASTNQTSMYLCASLASGKETQYFGPGTRLLVL.

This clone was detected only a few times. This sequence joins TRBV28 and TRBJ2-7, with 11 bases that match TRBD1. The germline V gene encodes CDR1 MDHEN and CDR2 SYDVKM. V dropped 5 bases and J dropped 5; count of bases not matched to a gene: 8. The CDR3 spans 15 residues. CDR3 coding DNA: TGTGCCAGCAGTCTATTCCCGGGACAGGGGGACGAGCAGTACTTC. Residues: CASSLFPGQGDEQYF.

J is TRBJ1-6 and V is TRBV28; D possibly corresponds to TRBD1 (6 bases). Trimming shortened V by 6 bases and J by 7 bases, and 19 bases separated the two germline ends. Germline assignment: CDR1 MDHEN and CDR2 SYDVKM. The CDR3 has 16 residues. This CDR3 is CASSPPLPDRNSPLHF. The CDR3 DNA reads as TGTGCCAGCAGCCCCCCTTTGCCCGACAGGAATTCACCCCTCCACTTT.

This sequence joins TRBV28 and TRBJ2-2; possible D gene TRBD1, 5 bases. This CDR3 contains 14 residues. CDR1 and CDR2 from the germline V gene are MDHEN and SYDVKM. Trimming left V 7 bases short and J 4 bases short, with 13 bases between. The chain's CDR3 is CASKKQVATGELFF. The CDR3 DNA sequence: TGTGCCAGCAAAAAACAGGTTGCCACCGGGGAGCTGTTTTTT. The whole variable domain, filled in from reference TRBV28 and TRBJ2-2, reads DVKVTQSSRYLVKRTGEKVFLECVQDMDHENMFWYRQDPGLGLRLIYFSYDVKMKEKGDIPEGYSVSREKKERFSLILESASTNQTSMYLCASKKQVATGELFFGEGSRLTVL.

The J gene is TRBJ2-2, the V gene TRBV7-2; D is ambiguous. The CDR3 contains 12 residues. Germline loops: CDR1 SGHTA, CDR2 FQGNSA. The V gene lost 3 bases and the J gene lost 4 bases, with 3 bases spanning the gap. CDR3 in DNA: TGTGCCAGCAGCTTCGGCACCGGGGAGCTGTTTTTT. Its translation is CASSFGTGELFF.

CDR3 sequence: CASATGAPYGYTF. The CDR3 region has the DNA TGTGCCAGCGCTACAGGGGCTCCCTACGGCTACACCTTC. The chain joins TRBV28 to TRBJ1-2; TRBD1 aligns across 7 bases. V shed 8 bases, J shed 8 bases, and the junction held 11 bases outside the gene matches. Germline-derived CDR1 and CDR2 are MDHEN and SYDVKM. CDR3 length: 13 amino acids.

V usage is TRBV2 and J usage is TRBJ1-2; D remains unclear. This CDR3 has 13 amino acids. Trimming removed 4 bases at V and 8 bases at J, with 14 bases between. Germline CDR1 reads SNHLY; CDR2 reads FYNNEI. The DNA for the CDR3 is TGTGCCAGCAGTGGAGGTGGGTTCGGGGGCTACACCTTC. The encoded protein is CASSGGGFGGYTF.

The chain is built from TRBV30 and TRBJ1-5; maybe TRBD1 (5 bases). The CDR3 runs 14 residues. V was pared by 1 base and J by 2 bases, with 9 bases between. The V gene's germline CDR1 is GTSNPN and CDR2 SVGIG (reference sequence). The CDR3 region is CAWSGGGGNQPQHF. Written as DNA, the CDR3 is TGTGCCTGGAGTGGGGGGGGAGGCAATCAGCCCCAGCATTTT.

The CDR3 nucleotides are TGCAGGGCAGGGGGCTTGGAGGCTTTCTTT. Amino acid sequence: CRAGGLEAFF. This chain links TRBV20-1 with TRBJ1-1; 8 positions match TRBD1. Germline CDR1 and CDR2: DFQATT and SNEGSKA (reference sequence). This CDR3 contains 10 residues.

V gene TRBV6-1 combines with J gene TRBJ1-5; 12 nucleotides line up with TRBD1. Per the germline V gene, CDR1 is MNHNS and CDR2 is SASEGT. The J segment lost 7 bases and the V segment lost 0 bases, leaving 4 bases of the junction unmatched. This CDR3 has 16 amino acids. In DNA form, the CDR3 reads TGTGCCAGCAGTGAAGCGGGACAGGGGGCGAGACAGCCCCAGCATTTT. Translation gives CASSEAGQGARQPQHF.

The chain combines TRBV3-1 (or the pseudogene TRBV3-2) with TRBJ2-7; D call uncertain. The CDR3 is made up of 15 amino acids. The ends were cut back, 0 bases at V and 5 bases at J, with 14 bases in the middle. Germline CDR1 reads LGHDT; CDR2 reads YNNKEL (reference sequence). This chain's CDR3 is CASSQELARYNEQYF. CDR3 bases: TGTGCCAGCAGCCAAGAATTGGCACGCTACAACGAGCAGTACTTC.

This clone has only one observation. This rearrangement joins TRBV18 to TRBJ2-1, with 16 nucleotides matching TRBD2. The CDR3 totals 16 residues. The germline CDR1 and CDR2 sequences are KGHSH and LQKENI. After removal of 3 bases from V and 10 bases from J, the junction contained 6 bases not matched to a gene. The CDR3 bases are TGTGCCAGCTCACCGGGACTAGCGGGGGGGCCTGAAGAGCAGTTCTTC. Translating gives CASSPGLAGGPEEQFF.

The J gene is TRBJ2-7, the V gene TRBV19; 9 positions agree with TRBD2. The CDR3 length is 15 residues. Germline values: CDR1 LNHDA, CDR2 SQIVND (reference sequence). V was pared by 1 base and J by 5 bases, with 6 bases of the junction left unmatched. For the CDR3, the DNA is TGTGCCAGTAGTATAGCAGCGGGAGGAAGGCACGAGCAGTACTTC. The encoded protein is CASSIAAGGRHEQYF.

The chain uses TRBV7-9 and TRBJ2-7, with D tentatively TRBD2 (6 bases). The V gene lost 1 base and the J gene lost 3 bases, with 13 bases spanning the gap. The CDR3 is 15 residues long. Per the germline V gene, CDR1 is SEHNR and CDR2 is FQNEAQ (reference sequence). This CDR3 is CASSLEPTGVYEQYF. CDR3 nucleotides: TGTGCCAGCAGCTTAGAACCCACGGGGGTCTACGAGCAGTACTTC.

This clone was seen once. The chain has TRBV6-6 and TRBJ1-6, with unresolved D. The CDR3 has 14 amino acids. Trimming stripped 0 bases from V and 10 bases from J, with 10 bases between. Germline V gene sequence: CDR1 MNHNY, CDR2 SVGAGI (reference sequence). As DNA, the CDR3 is TGTGCCAGCAGTTACTCGACTTTCGGATCACCCCTCCACTTT. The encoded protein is CASSYSTFGSPLHF.

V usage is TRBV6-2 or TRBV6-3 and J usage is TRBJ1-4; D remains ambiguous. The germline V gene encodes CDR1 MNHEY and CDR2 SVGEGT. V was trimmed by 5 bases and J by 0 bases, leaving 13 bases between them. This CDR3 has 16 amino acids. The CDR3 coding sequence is TGTGCCAGCAGTAGAGGAACTTTCGCAACTAATGAAAAACTGTTTTTT. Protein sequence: CASSRGTFATNEKLFF.

The DNA for the CDR3 is TGTGCCAGCAGCCAAGCAGGCTCCGGGCCCGCCTTGAATACGCAGTATTTT. Its protein is CASSQAGSGPALNTQYF. V gene TRBV4-2 combines with J gene TRBJ2-3, with D unclear. There are 17 residues in the CDR3. Germline V gene sequence: CDR1 LGHNA, CDR2 YNFKEQ. Trimming took off 1 base at V and 7 bases at J, with 21 bases between the two ends.

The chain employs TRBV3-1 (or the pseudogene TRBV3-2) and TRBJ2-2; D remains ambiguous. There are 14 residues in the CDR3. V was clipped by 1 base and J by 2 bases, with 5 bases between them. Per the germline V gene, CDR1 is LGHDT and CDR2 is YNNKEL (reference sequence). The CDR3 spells CASSQGRNTGELFF. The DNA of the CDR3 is TGTGCCAGCAGCCAAGGACGTAACACCGGGGAGCTGTTTTTT.

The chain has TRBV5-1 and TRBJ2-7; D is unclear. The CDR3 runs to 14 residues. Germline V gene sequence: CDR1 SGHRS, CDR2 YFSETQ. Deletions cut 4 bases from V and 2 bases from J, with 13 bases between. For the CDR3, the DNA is TGCGCCAGCAGCCCCAATAGCCAAGCCTACGAGCAGTACTTC. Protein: CASSPNSQAYEQYF. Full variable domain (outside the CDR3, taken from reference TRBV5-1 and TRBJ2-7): KAGVTQTPRYLIKTRGQQVTLSCSPISGHRSVSWYQQTPGQGLQFLFEYFSETQRNKGNFPGRFSGRQFSNSRSEMNVSTLELGDSALYLCASSPNSQAYEQYFGPGTRLTVT.

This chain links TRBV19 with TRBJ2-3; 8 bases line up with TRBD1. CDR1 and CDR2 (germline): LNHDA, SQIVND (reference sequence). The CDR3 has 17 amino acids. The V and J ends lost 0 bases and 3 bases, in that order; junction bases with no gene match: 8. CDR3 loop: CASSIEPGQAVTDTQYF. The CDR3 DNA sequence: TGTGCCAGTAGTATAGAGCCGGGACAGGCCGTGACAGATACGCAGTATTTT.

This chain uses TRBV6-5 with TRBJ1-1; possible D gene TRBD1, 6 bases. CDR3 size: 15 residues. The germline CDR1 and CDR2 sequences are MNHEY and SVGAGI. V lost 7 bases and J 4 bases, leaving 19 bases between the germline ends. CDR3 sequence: CASTEGGKGSTEAFF. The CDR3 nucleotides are TGTGCCAGCACCGAAGGGGGTAAAGGGAGCACTGAAGCTTTCTTT.